This T cell receptor beta chain was profiled in a study of shared clonotypes between healthy human individuals. Study observations and caveats: With few donors, the genetic and exposure-history diversity represented was limited. Researchers sampled only blood; tissue repertoires likely differ.

With regard to this clone: The antigen is undetermined.

Deep-level running was used for the assay. Profiling relied on immunoSEQ multiplex PCR, and the TCRdb table lists in-frame clones only, not all of them. The table records about 1 million clones, roughly 75% of them present only once. Trimming removed 3 bases from V and 6 bases from J, with 17 bases in between. The CDR3 is made up of 16 amino acids. Per the germline V gene, CDR1 is SEHNR and CDR2 is FQNEAQ (reference sequence). This clonotype originated in a man younger than 35 in good health. What was sequenced was memory CD4+ T cells sorted from blood. Subset indicated: CD45RA-negative fraction. The chain couples TRBV7-9 to TRBJ1-4; the D gene is possibly TRBD1 (5 bases). The CDR3 sequence is CASSFPQGTWDEKLFF. CDR3 DNA sequence: TGTGCCAGCAGCTTTCCTCAGGGTACGTGGGATGAAAAACTGTTTTTT.